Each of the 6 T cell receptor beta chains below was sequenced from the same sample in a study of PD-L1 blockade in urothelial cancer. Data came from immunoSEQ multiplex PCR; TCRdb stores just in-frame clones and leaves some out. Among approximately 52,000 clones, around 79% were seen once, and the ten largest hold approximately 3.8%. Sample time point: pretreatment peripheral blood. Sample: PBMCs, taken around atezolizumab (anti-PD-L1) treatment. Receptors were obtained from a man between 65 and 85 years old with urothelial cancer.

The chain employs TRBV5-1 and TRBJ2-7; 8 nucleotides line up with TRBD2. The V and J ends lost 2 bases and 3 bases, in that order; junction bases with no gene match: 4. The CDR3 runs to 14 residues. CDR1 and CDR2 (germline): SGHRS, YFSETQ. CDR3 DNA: TGCGCCAGCAGCTTAACGGGAGGGAACTACGAGCAGTACTTC. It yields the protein CASSLTGGNYEQYF.

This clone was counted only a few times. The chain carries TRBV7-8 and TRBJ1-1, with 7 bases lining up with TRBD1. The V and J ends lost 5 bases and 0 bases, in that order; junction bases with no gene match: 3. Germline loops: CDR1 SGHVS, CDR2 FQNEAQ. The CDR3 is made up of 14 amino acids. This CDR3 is CASSIQGMNTEAFF. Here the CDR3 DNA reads TGTGCCAGCAGCATACAGGGGATGAACACTGAAGCTTTCTTT.

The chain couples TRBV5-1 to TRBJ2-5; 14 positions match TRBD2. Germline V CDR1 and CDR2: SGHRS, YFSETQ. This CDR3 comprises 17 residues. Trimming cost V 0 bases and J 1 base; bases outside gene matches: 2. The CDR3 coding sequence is TGCGCCAGCAGCTTGGCCGGGACTAGCGGGGGCCAAGAGACCCAGTACTTC. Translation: CASSLAGTSGGQETQYF. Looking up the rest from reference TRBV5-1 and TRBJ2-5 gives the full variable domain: KAGVTQTPRYLIKTRGQQVTLSCSPISGHRSVSWYQQTPGQGLQFLFEYFSETQRNKGNFPGRFSGRQFSNSRSEMNVSTLELGDSALYLCASSLAGTSGGQETQYFGPGTRLLVL.

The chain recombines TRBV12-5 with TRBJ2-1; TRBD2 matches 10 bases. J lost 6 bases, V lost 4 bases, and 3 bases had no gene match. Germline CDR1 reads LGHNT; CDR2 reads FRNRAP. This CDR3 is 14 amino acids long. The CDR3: CASGSSGGANEQFF. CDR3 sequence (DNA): TGTGCTAGTGGTTCCAGCGGGGGGGCCAATGAGCAGTTCTTC.

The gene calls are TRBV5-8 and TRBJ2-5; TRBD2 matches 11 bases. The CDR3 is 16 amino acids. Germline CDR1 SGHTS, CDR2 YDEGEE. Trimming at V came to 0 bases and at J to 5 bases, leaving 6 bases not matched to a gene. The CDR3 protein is CASSLALAGVGETQYF. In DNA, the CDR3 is TGTGCCAGCAGCTTGGCACTAGCGGGAGTTGGGGAGACCCAGTACTTC.

CDR3 loop: CASSPPGSYEQYF. The CDR3 coding sequence is TGTGCCAGCAGCCCTCCCGGGTCCTACGAGCAGTACTTC. The V call is TRBV6-1, the J call TRBJ2-7; no clear D gene. V dropped 6 bases and J dropped 1 base, with 10 bases sitting between them. Germline V gives CDR1 MNHNS, CDR2 SASEGT. The CDR3 has 13 residues.